This T cell receptor (beta chain) was profiled in a study of blood T cell repertoires in COVID-19. Study as a whole: In each case, the material was cDNA or gDNA derived from T cells, B-cell-depleted T cells, or PBMCs.

Profiling relied on immunoSEQ multiplex PCR, and the TCRdb table lists in-frame clones only, not all of them. The sample consists of about 480,000 clones, 88% of them appearing once. Cohorts were determined from participant-reported clinical history. The V end was cut by 1 base, the J end by 1 base, with 4 bases between. This CDR3 spans 14 amino acids. Germline assignment: CDR1 MNHEY and CDR2 SMNVEV (reference sequence). The genes are TRBV27 and TRBJ2-2; D ambiguous. The receptor's source is a woman between 40 and 55 years old who had recovered from COVID-19. Source material: PBMCs or T cells enriched from blood (not recorded which). The CDR3 protein is CASSLLWNTGELFF. CDR3 sequence (DNA): TGTGCCAGCAGTTTATTATGGAACACCGGGGAGCTGTTTTTT.